Reported below is one TCR beta chain. The sample belongs to a study of blood T cell repertoires in COVID-19. The overall study: Material from acute and convalescent COVID-19 was sourced from the United States, Italy and Spain. T cells, B-cell-depleted T cells, or PBMCs provided the cDNA or gDNA that served as material.

As handled by the study authors: Counts of nucleated cells, estimated from reference gene primer amplification, were obtained. Repertoires were generated with immunoSEQ multiplex PCR, while TCRdb's copy carries only in-frame clones and drops some. The V and J calls and clone size come from that table; D and trimming were worked out from the DNA. The sample carries about 300,000 clones, about nine tenths recorded once. The CDR3 has 14 residues. V was trimmed by 6 bases and J by 0 bases, leaving 11 bases between them. The germline CDR1 and CDR2 sequences are SNHLY and FYNNEI. Sequenced: peripheral blood. This clonotype was obtained from a woman in her twenties or thirties who had recovered from COVID-19. The chain uses TRBV2 and TRBJ1-1; no definite D call. Here the CDR3 DNA reads TGTGCCAGCAGACTAGTTGGGATGAACACTGAAGCTTTCTTT. It encodes CASRLVGMNTEAFF. The full variable domain, its missing parts supplied by reference TRBV2 and TRBJ1-1, is EPEVTQTPSHQVTQMGQEVILRCVPISNHLYFYWYRQILGQKVEFLVSFYNNEISEKSEIFDDQFSVERPDGSNFTLKIRSTKLEDSAMYFCASRLVGMNTEAFFGQGTRLTVV.